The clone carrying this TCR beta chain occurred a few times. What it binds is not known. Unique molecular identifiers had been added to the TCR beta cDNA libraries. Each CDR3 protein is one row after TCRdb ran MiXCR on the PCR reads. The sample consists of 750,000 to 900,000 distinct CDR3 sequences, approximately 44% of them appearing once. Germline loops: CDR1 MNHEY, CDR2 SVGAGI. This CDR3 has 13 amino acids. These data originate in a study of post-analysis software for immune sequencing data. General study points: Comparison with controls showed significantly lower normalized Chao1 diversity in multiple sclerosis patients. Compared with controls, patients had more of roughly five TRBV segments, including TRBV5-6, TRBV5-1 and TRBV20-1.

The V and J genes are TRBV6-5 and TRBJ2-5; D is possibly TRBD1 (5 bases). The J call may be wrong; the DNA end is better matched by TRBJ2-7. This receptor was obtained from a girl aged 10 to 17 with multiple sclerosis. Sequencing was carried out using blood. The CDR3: CASSGRQPPEQYF. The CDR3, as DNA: TGTGCCAGCAGCGGACGACAGCCCCCCGAGCAGTACTTC.